These T cell receptor beta chains were read from a single sample in a study of T cell clonotyping in hematopoietic cell transplantation. Clones were read by immunoSEQ multiplex PCR, and TCRdb kept only the in-frame ones, dropping some. The data hold roughly 13,000 clones, with 95% to 98% observed a single time. The specimen was peripheral blood mononuclear cells, collected 30 days after allogeneic stem cell transplant. All receptors derive from a female patient aged 45-65 years who had an allogeneic stem cell transplant from an unrelated donor, so T cells may come from the graft donor. Some clones in this sample may be carry-over from other donors' samples. The CDR3 runs from the conserved cysteine through the conserved F or W. The order of the fields is V gene, clone size, D gene, J gene, CDR3 protein, CDR3 DNA. A D gene is named only where the DNA matches it firmly. Clone size appears in some rows only: once, few, many, or a class for an expanded clone.

TRBV19	NA	NA	TRBJ1-1	CASSLRTDNLNTEAFF	TGTGCCAGTAGTCTTAGGACAGACAACCTGAACACTGAAGCTTTCTTT
TRBV28	NA	TRBD1	TRBJ2-2	CASSRGTGDTGELFF	TGTGCCAGCAGCCGCGGGACAGGGGACACCGGGGAGCTGTTTTTT
TRBV7-2	NA	NA	TRBJ2-3	CASSLKGGHTQYF	TGTGCCAGCAGCTTAAAAGGTGGGCATACGCAGTATTTT
TRBV27	NA	NA	TRBJ1-1	CASSFSANTEAFF	TGTGCCAGCAGTTTTTCCGCGAACACTGAAGCTTTCTTT
TRBV6-4	NA	NA	TRBJ1-6	CATSEDGDNSPLHF	TGTGCCACCTCAGAGGACGGAGATAATTCACCCCTCCACTTT
TRBV6-6	NA	NA	TRBJ2-7	CASSIHQTGDYEQYF	TGTGCCAGCAGTATACACCAAACAGGAGACTACGAGCAGTACTTC
TRBV19	NA	TRBD2	TRBJ2-3	CASSKLLAGGADTQYF	TGTGCCAGTAGTAAATTACTAGCGGGGGGCGCAGATACGCAGTATTTT
TRBV6-5	NA	NA	TRBJ2-7	CASMAPQGRQYF	TGTGCCAGCATGGCCCCACAGGGCCGGCAGTACTTC
TRBV9	NA	NA	TRBJ1-2	CASRRLIYGYTF	TGTGCCAGCAGGCGACTTATCTATGGCTACACCTTC
TRBV19	NA	NA	TRBJ1-2	CASRTTGIGNYGYTF	TGTGCCAGTAGAACAACAGGGATTGGAAACTATGGCTACACCTTC
TRBV5-4	once	TRBD2	TRBJ2-3	CASSIAGGLVDTQYF	TGTGCCAGCAGCATAGCGGGGGGGCTGGTAGATACGCAGTATTTT
TRBV6-5	NA	NA	TRBJ2-7	CASSYKGFPSSYEQYF	TGTGCCAGCAGTTACAAGGGCTTTCCGAGCTCCTACGAGCAGTACTTC
TRBV7-3	once	NA	TRBJ2-3	CASSLGGTDTQYF	TGTGCCAGCAGCTTAGGGGGCACAGATACGCAGTATTTT
TRBV5-1	once	NA	TRBJ1-2	CASSRQTGSYGYTF	TGCGCCAGCAGCCGACAAACAGGGTCCTATGGCTACACCTTC
TRBV7-9	NA	NA	TRBJ1-1	CASSRGGLEAFF	TGTGCCAGCAGCCGGGGGGGCCTTGAAGCTTTCTTT
TRBV11-3	NA	TRBD2	TRBJ2-5	CASSLGTGGEETQYF	TGTGCCAGCAGCTTAGGAACGGGGGGAGAGGAGACCCAGTACTTC
TRBV7-2	NA	NA	TRBJ1-5	CASSLPNQPQHF	TGTGCCAGCAGCCTCCCAAATCAGCCCCAGCATTTT
TRBV19	NA	NA	TRBJ2-7	CATMTHPGYEQYF	TGTGCCACAATGACTCACCCGGGCTACGAGCAGTACTTC
TRBV30	NA	NA	TRBJ1-2	CAWTETNYGYTF	TGTGCCTGGACCGAGACTAACTATGGCTACACCTTC
TRBV5-4	NA	TRBD1	TRBJ1-1	CASSLGDRGTEAFF	TGTGCCAGCAGCTTGGGGGACAGGGGTACTGAAGCTTTCTTT
TRBV5-1	once	NA	TRBJ2-3	CASSLSTDTQYF	TGCGCCAGCAGCTTAAGTACCGATACGCAGTATTTT
TRBV19	NA	NA	TRBJ2-7	CASSDHRYEQYF	TGTGCCAGTAGCGACCACAGGTACGAGCAGTACTTC